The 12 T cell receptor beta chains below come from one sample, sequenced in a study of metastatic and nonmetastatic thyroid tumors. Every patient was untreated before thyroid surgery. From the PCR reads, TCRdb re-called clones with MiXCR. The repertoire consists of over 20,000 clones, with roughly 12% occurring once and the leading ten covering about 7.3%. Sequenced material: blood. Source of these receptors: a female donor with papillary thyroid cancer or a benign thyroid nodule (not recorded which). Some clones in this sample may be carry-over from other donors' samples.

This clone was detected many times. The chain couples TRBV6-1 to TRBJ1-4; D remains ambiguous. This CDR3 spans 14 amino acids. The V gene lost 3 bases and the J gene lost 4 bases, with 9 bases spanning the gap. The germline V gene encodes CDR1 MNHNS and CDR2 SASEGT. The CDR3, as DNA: TGTGCCAGCAGTGACAGGCTACTTAATGAAAAACTGTTTTTT. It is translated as CASSDRLLNEKLFF.

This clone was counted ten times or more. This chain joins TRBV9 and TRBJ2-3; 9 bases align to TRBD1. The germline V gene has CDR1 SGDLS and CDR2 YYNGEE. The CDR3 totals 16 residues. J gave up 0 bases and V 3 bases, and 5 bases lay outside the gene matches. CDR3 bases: TGTGCCAGCAGCGCAGGACAGGGGTCTAGCACAGATACGCAGTATTTT. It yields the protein CASSAGQGSSTDTQYF.

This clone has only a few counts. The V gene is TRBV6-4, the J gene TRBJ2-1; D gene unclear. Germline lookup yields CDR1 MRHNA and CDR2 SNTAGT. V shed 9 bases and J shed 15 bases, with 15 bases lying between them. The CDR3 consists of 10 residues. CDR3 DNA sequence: TGTGCCAGGCCATGCCGTGGCCCGTTCTTC. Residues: CARPCRGPFF.

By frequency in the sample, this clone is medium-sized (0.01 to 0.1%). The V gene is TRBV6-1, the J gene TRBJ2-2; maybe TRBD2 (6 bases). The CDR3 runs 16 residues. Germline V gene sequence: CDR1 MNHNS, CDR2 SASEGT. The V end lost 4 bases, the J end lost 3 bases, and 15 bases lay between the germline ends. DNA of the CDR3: TGTGCCAGCAGTGGACCGGGACTGGGGGACACCGGGGAGCTGTTTTTT. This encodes CASSGPGLGDTGELFF.

CDR3 DNA sequence: TGTGCCAGCAGTCCAAACGGTGGTGAGCAGTTCTTC. Translated, it gives CASSPNGGEQFF. The V and J genes are TRBV2 and TRBJ2-1; D unclear. V lost 5 bases to trimming and J lost 9 bases, with 11 bases between them. CDR3 size: 12 residues. The germline gives CDR1 SNHLY, CDR2 FYNNEI.

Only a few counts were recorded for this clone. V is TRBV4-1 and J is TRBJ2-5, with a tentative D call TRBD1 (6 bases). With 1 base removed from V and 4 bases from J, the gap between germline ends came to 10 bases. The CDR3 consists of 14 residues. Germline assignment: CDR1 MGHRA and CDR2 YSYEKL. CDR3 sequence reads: CASSQVGRGETQYF. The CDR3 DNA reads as TGCGCCAGCAGCCAAGTGGGCAGGGGAGAGACCCAGTACTTC.

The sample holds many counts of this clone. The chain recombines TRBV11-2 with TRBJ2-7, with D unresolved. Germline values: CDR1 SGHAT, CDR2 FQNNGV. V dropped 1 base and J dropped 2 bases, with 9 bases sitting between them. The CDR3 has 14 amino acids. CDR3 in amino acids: CASSLVVKPYEQYF. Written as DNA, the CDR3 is TGTGCCAGCAGCTTAGTGGTCAAGCCCTACGAGCAGTACTTC.

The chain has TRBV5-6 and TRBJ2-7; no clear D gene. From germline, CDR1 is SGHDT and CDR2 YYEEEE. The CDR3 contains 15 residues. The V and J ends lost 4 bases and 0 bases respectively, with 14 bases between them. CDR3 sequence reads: CASSPVAVSSYEQYF. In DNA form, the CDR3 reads TGTGCCAGCAGCCCCGTGGCGGTGAGCTCCTACGAGCAGTACTTC.

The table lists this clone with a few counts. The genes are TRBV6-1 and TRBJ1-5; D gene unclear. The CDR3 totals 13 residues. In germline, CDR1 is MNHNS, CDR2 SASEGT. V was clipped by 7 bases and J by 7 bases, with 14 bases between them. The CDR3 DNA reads TGTGCCAGCAAGCACCGTCCCCTGCAGCCCCAGCATTTT. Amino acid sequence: CASKHRPLQPQHF.

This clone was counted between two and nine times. The CDR3 DNA is TGTGCCAGCAGGGACTCAAAGGGGGAACTGTTTTTT. This encodes CASRDSKGELFF. This chain connects TRBV6-5 to TRBJ1-4, with a possible D match to TRBD1 (6 bases). The CDR3 is 12 amino acids. V lost 6 bases to trimming and J lost 12 bases, with 14 bases between them. The germline gives CDR1 MNHEY, CDR2 SVGAGI.

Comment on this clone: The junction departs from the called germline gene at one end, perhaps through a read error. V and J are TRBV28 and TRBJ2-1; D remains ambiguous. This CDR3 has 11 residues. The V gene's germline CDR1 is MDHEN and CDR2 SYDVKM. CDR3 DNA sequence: TGTGCCAGCAGCTATTACAGTGAGCCGTTCTTC. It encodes CASSYYSEPFF. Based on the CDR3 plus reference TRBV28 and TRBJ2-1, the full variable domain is DVKVTQSSRYLVKRTGEKVFLECVQDMDHENMFWYRQDPGLGLRLIYFSYDVKMKEKGDIPEGYSVSREKKERFSLILESASTNQTSMYLCASSYYSEPFFGPGTRLTVL.

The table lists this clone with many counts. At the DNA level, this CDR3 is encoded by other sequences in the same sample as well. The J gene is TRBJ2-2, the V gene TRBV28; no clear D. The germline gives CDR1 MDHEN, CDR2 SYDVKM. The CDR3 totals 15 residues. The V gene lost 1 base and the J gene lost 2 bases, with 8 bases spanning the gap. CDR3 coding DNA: TGTGCCAGCAGTTTATTTGGCAGAAACACCGGGGAGCTGTTTTTT. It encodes CASSLFGRNTGELFF.